This T cell receptor (beta chain) was captured in a study of glioma-infiltrating T cells after dendritic cell vaccination (dated by TCRdb to the mid-2010s). Notes on the research overall: The cohort comprised approximately 15 glioblastoma patients from Phase I and II dendritic cell vaccination trials, 9 newly diagnosed and 6 with recurrent disease. Deep sequencing of TCR beta CDR3 regions was used to quantify tumor-infiltrating lymphocyte content and compare tumor and blood repertoires in dendritic cell-vaccinated glioblastoma patients. The vaccine consisted of monocyte-derived dendritic cells cultured seven to eight days with IL-4 and GM-CSF, then pulsed overnight with autologous tumor lysate. Survival after dendritic cell vaccination was correlated with TCR sequencing metrics, such as TIL content and the overlap between tumor and blood repertoires. Autologous tumor lysate-pulsed dendritic cell vaccination was administered to the patients between about 2003 and 2012. Three intradermal dendritic cell vaccine injections were administered to patients at biweekly intervals in the arm below the axilla. Study-wide conclusions, independent of this receptor: The cohort was small and heterogeneous, and full blood and tumor sets were available for few patients, with initial-recurrent tumor pairs available for even fewer patients. The three-group TCR overlap response model was described as speculative and requiring prospective validation. TCR clonality showed no direct relationship with survival, which suggests that a diverse polyclonal response may matter. After dendritic cell vaccination, a higher estimated pretreatment TIL content predicted longer time to progression and longer overall survival.

Selection of patients required sufficient residual fresh-frozen tumor tissue and over two years of available survival data. None of the glioblastoma patients carried an isocitrate dehydrogenase mutation, although molecular status otherwise varied. PBMC collection took place before vaccination, two weeks after the third vaccination, and at tumor progression if progression occurred. The Qiagen DNeasy Blood extraction Kit was used to extract genomic DNA. Using the immunoSEQ assay, TCRB CDR3 regions were amplified from about 1.9 micrograms of genomic DNA, or from all available DNA when less than that was on hand. The multiplex PCR relied on 60 forward primers for TCR V beta segments and 13 reverse primers for J beta segments. To estimate reads per starting template, synthetic control templates were spiked into each sample at limiting dilution. Reads of 87 bp were generated by sequencing on the Illumina HiSeq System. The authors' pipeline ran thus. PCR and sequencing errors were removed by a nearest neighbor algorithm that merged closely related sequences. TCR overlap was defined as the percentage of unique tumor TCR beta sequences that were also present in the same patient's peripheral blood. TCRdb limited this immuneACCESS table to in-frame rearrangements with V and J called. A share of clones is missing; checked studies link under half to unresolved V genes, and the rest is unexplained. For V, J and clone size, that table is used; D and trimming come from the DNA. Present in this sample are 50,000 to 80,000 clones, 82% of which were seen just once. The top ten hold under 10% of the sample.

Deletion took 0 bases off V and 7 bases off J, with a span of 14 bases between the germline ends. The germline V gene encodes CDR1 SGHDT and CDR2 YYEEEE. Its CDR3 holds 14 amino acids, cysteine through phenylalanine. The only DNA kept is the CDR3, 42 bases in frame from the first base. A note on this clone: It lacks a known antigen. Nothing much larger sits one base from this clone, and base qualities are not available.

The sequence joins TRBV5-6 to TRBJ2-7; TRBD2 is perhaps the D gene, given 5 matching bases. This specimen was blood, taken before dendritic cell vaccination. This clonotype was sampled from a human donor with glioblastoma. The CDR3 protein is CASSLARRTGEQYF. In nucleotide form, the sequence is TGTGCCAGCAGCTTGGCTCGCCGCACGGGGGAGCAGTACTTC.